This section outlines one TCR beta chain sequence together with its context. TCRdb's table, derived via immunoSEQ multiplex PCR, lists solely in-frame clones and lacks some. The profile shows roughly 30,000 clones, around 87% of them singletons. The data belong to a study of blood T cell repertoires in COVID-19. Study as a whole: Sites in the United States, Italy and Spain provided acute and convalescent COVID-19 samples.

CDR3 length: 14 amino acids. V lost 3 bases, J lost 2 bases, and 9 bases lay in between. Per the germline V gene, CDR1 is KGHDR and CDR2 is SFDVKD. Sequencing used peripheral blood. The sequence was collected from a man aged 60-69 years with active COVID-19. The gene calls are TRBV24-1 and TRBJ2-5, with D maybe TRBD1 (6 bases). Written as DNA, the CDR3 is TGTGCCACCAGTGATCCGGGACAACAAGAGACCCAGTACTTC. Its protein is CATSDPGQQETQYF.